These 20 T cell receptor beta chains were sequenced from one sample in a study of beta chain features in type 1 diabetes. Study-wide results and limits: Moderately but significantly shorter TCRB CDR3s were found in Type 1 diabetes patients in all four CD4+ subsets.

Their cognate antigens are unknown. What was sequenced were expressed TCRB transcripts, since all of the isolated RNA had been reverse transcribed. Generated by immunoSEQ multiplex PCR, the TCRdb table keeps only in-frame clones and is missing some. The sample carries 300,000 or so clones, 9.3% recorded once. Sequencing was performed on central memory CD4+ T cells from blood. The origin of the receptors is a man aged 25-45 years with type 1 diabetes.

The chain joins TRBV6-5 to TRBJ1-5; D remains unclear. CDR3 length equals 13 residues. Trimming shortened V by 10 bases and J by 4 bases, and 14 bases separated the two germline ends. Per the germline V gene, CDR1 is MNHEY and CDR2 is SVGAGI. This CDR3 is CATHKGGNQPQHF. As DNA, the CDR3 is TGTGCCACCCATAAGGGAGGGAATCAGCCCCAGCATTTT.

This clone was recorded a few times. This CDR3 reads CAWSVLGGAGMNTEAFF. DNA for the CDR3: TGTGCCTGGAGTGTACTAGGGGGCGCGGGGATGAACACTGAAGCTTTCTTT. V is TRBV30 and J is TRBJ1-1; 7 nucleotides align to TRBD1. CDR1 and CDR2 (germline): GTSNPN, SVGIG (reference sequence). With V trimmed by 0 bases and J by 0 bases, 10 bases remained unmatched. There are 17 residues in the CDR3.

This clone occurred a few times. The chain couples TRBV18 to TRBJ2-4; tentatively, D is TRBD1 (6 bases). V lost 5 bases to trimming and J lost 5 bases, with 16 bases between them. The CDR3 runs to 15 residues. Germline V CDR1 and CDR2: KGHSH, LQKENI. CDR3 in amino acids: CASSTTGYGENIQYF. In DNA form, the CDR3 reads TGTGCCAGCTCAACAACAGGGTACGGAGAAAACATTCAGTACTTC. The variable domain in full, with the rest retrieved from reference TRBV18 and TRBJ2-4, is NAGVMQNPRHLVRRRGQEARLRCSPMKGHSHVYWYRQLPEEGLKFMVYLQKENIIDESGMPKERFSAEFPKEGPSILRIQQVVRGDSAAYFCASSTTGYGENIQYFGAGTRLSVL.

This chain uses TRBV5-4 with TRBJ2-5; D unresolved. The germline V and J ends were trimmed by 4 bases and 4 bases, with 14 bases remaining between them. The germline V gene has CDR1 SGHNT and CDR2 YYREEE (reference sequence). CDR3 length: 14 residues. As DNA, the CDR3 is TGTGCCAGCAGCGAAACCATGGGTCCAGAGACCCAGTACTTC. Translation: CASSETMGPETQYF.

This clone has a handful of counts. The rearrangement uses TRBV11-2 and TRBJ2-7, with D unclear. The CDR3 is made up of 15 amino acids. Trimming took 2 bases from V and 0 from J, leaving 11 bases between them. The germline V gene has CDR1 SGHAT and CDR2 FQNNGV. CDR3 nucleotides: TGTGCCAGCAGCTTATCCCCTCTAGGCTCCTACGAGCAGTACTTC. Its translation: CASSLSPLGSYEQYF.

The CDR3 bases are TGTGCCTGGAGTACTCGAGGGGGGATCGCCAATGAGCAGTTCTTC. Protein sequence: CAWSTRGGIANEQFF. The V call is TRBV30, the J call TRBJ2-1; either TRBD1 or TRBD2 may supply D (6 bases each). Trimming removed 2 bases from V and 6 bases from J, with 17 bases in between. Germline values: CDR1 GTSNPN, CDR2 SVGIG (reference sequence). CDR3 length: 15 amino acids.

This clone showed up just a few times. The gene calls are TRBV5-1 and TRBJ2-5, with 9 bases lining up with TRBD2. V was clipped by 0 bases and J by 2 bases; unmatched bases: 5. The germline V gene encodes CDR1 SGHRS and CDR2 YFSETQ. The CDR3 is 16 residues long. The CDR3 nucleotides read TGCGCCAGCAGCTTGGTCTATGCGGGGGGGCAAGAGACCCAGTACTTC. It specifies CASSLVYAGGQETQYF.

J is TRBJ1-2 and V is TRBV2, with D uncertain. The CDR3 has 14 residues. Germline loops: CDR1 SNHLY, CDR2 FYNNEI. The V end lost 3 bases, the J end lost 3 bases, and 11 bases lay between the germline ends. CDR3 amino acids: CASSDDPSDYGYTF. The DNA for the CDR3 is TGTGCCAGCAGTGACGACCCCTCGGACTATGGCTACACCTTC.

This clone was picked up a small number of times. The genes are TRBV5-5 and TRBJ1-6; 8 positions match TRBD1. The CDR3 length is 16 residues. V lost 4 bases and J lost 6; bases outside the gene matches: 9. CDR1 and CDR2 (germline): SGHKS, YYEKEE (reference sequence). CDR3 residues: CASSPNLGQVNSPLHF. CDR3 nucleotide sequence: TGTGCCAGCAGCCCGAACCTGGGACAGGTTAATTCACCCCTCCACTTT.

With respect to this clone: An end of the junction does not agree with germline; a read error may underlie this. The chain couples TRBV9 to TRBJ2-1, with 7 positions matching TRBD2. This CDR3 spans 15 amino acids. Germline V gene sequence: CDR1 SGDLS, CDR2 YYNGEE. Here the CDR3 reads CASTVSGDAYNEQFF. The CDR3 nucleotides are TGTGCCAGCACCGTAAGCGGGGACGCCTACAATGAGCAGTTCTTC. Variable domain in full (rest from reference TRBV9 and TRBJ2-1): DSGVTQTPKHLITATGQRVTLRCSPRSGDLSVYWYQQSLDQGLQFLIQYYNGEERAKGNILERFSAQQFPDLHSELNLSSLELGDSALYFCASTVSGDAYNEQFFGPGTRLTVL.

The chain recombines TRBV5-1 with TRBJ2-5, with 7 bases lining up with TRBD2. Germline CDR1 and CDR2: SGHRS and YFSETQ. CDR3 size: 14 residues. V lost 0 bases, J lost 5 bases, and 4 bases stayed unmatched. The CDR3 loop reads CASSLGSSGETQYF. In DNA, the CDR3 is TGCGCCAGCAGCTTGGGGTCTAGCGGCGAGACCCAGTACTTC.

This clone was detected a few times. The chain recombines TRBV10-3 with TRBJ1-2; 11 bases line up with TRBD1. The germline gives CDR1 ENHRY, CDR2 SYGVKD. V lost 4 bases, J lost 1 base, and 2 bases stayed unmatched. This CDR3 comprises 15 residues. The CDR3 nucleotides read TGTGCCATCAGTGGAGGGACAGGGGGTAACTATGGCTACACCTTC. Its protein product is CAISGGTGGNYGYTF.

This clone was counted a few times. The CDR3 spells CASSGLADQQFF. CDR3 in DNA: TGTGCCAGCAGTGGTCTGGCGGACCAGCAGTTCTTC. This chain links TRBV2 with TRBJ2-1; D unclear. The germline V gene has CDR1 SNHLY and CDR2 FYNNEI. The V end was cut by 4 bases, the J end by 11 bases, with 12 bases between. The CDR3 is 12 amino acids.

The V gene is TRBV6-5, the J gene TRBJ1-6; perhaps TRBD1 as D (5 bases). Trimming took 6 bases from V and 0 from J, leaving 9 bases between them. The CDR3 covers 15 residues. Germline V gene data show CDR1 as MNHEY and CDR2 as SVGAGI. The CDR3 coding sequence is TGTGCCAGCAGCAGGGAAAGCTCCTATAATTCACCCCTCCACTTT. Its translation: CASSRESSYNSPLHF.

This clone was seen a handful of times. The chain has TRBV6-6 and TRBJ1-2; no firm D call. The germline V and J ends were trimmed by 7 bases and 1 base, with 13 bases remaining between them. The CDR3 covers 14 residues. Per the germline V gene, CDR1 is MNHNY and CDR2 is SVGAGI (reference sequence). Here the CDR3 DNA reads TGTGCCAGCATCCGGGATAATGGTAACTATGGCTACACCTTC. Translated, it gives CASIRDNGNYGYTF.

To note about this clone: One junction end disagrees with the germline gene, perhaps due to a read error. The sample has other DNA sequences that encode this CDR3 too. This chain uses TRBV2 with TRBJ1-2, with TRBD1 matching over 8 bases. This CDR3 contains 15 residues. Per germline, CDR1 SNHLY and CDR2 FYNNEI. In DNA form, the CDR3 reads TGCGCCAGCAGCCTCGGCAAAGACAGGGGAAGTGGCTACACCTTC. Residues: CASSLGKDRGSGYTF.

V usage is TRBV25-1 and J usage is TRBJ2-1; D possibly matches TRBD1 or TRBD2 (5 bases each). Germline CDR1 reads MGHDK; CDR2 reads SYGVNS. V was shortened by 4 bases and J by 1 base, with 14 bases between the two germline ends. This CDR3 is built from 16 residues. This CDR3 reads CASSAHGTASYNEQFF. The CDR3 DNA follows: TGTGCCAGCAGTGCACACGGGACGGCTTCCTACAATGAGCAGTTCTTC.

This clone showed up many times. V and J are TRBV9 and TRBJ1-5; D gene uncertain. The CDR3 runs to 15 residues. Trimming shortened V by 2 bases and J by 0 bases, and 9 bases separated the two germline ends. Germline CDR1 reads SGDLS; CDR2 reads YYNGEE. The CDR3, as DNA: TGTGCCAGCAGCGTGACGCCTCATAGCAATCAGCCCCAGCATTTT. It codes for CASSVTPHSNQPQHF.

The rearrangement links TRBV19 to TRBJ2-7; 10 bases fit TRBD1. V dropped 5 bases and J dropped 1; count of bases not matched to a gene: 5. The CDR3 contains 15 residues. From germline, CDR1 is LNHDA and CDR2 SQIVND (reference sequence). In DNA form, the CDR3 reads TGTGCCAGTAGTTCCGGGACAGGGGCGTCCTACGAGCAGTACTTC. This gives the protein CASSSGTGASYEQYF.

This clone was seen a handful of times. This chain uses TRBV29-1 with TRBJ1-2; D perhaps matches TRBD1 (6 bases). The V and J ends lost 7 bases and 6 bases respectively, with 15 bases between them. This CDR3 has 12 residues. Per the germline V gene, CDR1 is SQVTM and CDR2 is ANQGSEA. CDR3 nucleotide sequence: TGCAGCGGGGGGGCGGATAAGGATGGCTACACCTTC. This translates into CSGGADKDGYTF.